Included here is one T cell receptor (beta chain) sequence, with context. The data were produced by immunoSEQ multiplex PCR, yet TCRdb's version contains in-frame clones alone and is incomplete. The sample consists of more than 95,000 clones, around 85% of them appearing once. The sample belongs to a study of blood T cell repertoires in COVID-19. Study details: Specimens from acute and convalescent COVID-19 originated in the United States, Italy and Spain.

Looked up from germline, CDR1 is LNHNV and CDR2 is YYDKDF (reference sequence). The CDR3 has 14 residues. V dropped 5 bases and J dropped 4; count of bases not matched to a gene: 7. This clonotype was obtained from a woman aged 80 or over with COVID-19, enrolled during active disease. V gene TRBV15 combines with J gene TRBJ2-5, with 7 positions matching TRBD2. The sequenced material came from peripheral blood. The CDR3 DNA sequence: TGTGCCACCAGCGGTGGCGGGAGCTCAGAGACCCAGTACTTC. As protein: CATSGGGSSETQYF.